Listed below are T cell receptor beta chains from one sample, sequenced in a study of cytomegalovirus exposure and HLA in healthy donors. Some clones are missing from TCRdb's copy, which holds only in-frame ones; the method was immunoSEQ multiplex PCR. The sample has approximately 190,000 clones; about 90% are singletons. The sample taken for sequencing was PBMCs. The receptors here all came from a young man in good health and CMV-seronegative. Both conserved end residues are part of each CDR3. The order of the fields is clone size, D gene, V gene, CDR3 length, J gene, CDR3 protein, CDR3 DNA. A D gene is named only where the DNA matches it firmly. The listing skips clone size in some rows; elsewhere it reads once, few, many or a size class.

clone_size: NA
d_call: TRBD1
v_call: TRBV19
cdr3_length: 15
j_call: TRBJ1-3
cdr3_aa: CASKKVTGEGNTIYF
cdr3_nt: TGTGCCAGTAAAAAAGTGACAGGGGAAGGAAACACCATATATTTT

clone_size: NA
d_call: NA
v_call: TRBV2
cdr3_length: 13
j_call: TRBJ1-5
cdr3_aa: CASRRERDQPQHF
cdr3_nt: TGTGCCAGCAGGAGGGAGCGTGATCAGCCCCAGCATTTT

clone_size: NA
d_call: TRBD1
v_call: TRBV14
cdr3_length: 15
j_call: TRBJ1-2
cdr3_aa: CASSRGQGAAYGYTF
cdr3_nt: TGTGCCAGCAGCCGGGGACAGGGGGCAGCTTATGGCTACACCTTC

clone_size: NA
d_call: NA
v_call: TRBV27
cdr3_length: 16
j_call: TRBJ2-7
cdr3_aa: CASSPQRTAWAYEQYF
cdr3_nt: TGTGCCAGCAGTCCGCAAAGGACAGCCTGGGCCTACGAGCAGTACTTC

clone_size: NA
d_call: NA
v_call: TRBV6-1
cdr3_length: 15
j_call: TRBJ2-7
cdr3_aa: CASSEDRLRSYEQYF
cdr3_nt: TGTGCCAGCAGTGAGGACAGACTCCGCTCCTACGAGCAGTACTTC

clone_size: NA
d_call: NA
v_call: TRBV25-1
cdr3_length: 13
j_call: TRBJ2-3
cdr3_aa: CASSPPGLDTQYF
cdr3_nt: TGTGCCAGCAGTCCTCCGGGACTAGATACGCAGTATTTT

clone_size: NA
d_call: NA
v_call: TRBV7-2
cdr3_length: 14
j_call: TRBJ2-5
cdr3_aa: CASAGTRGQETQYF
cdr3_nt: TGTGCCAGCGCTGGGACCAGGGGACAAGAGACCCAGTACTTC

clone_size: once
d_call: NA
v_call: TRBV19
cdr3_length: 13
j_call: TRBJ1-1
cdr3_aa: CASMQAVNTEAFF
cdr3_nt: TGTGCCAGTATGCAGGCCGTGAACACTGAAGCTTTCTTT

clone_size: NA
d_call: NA
v_call: TRBV14
cdr3_length: 13
j_call: TRBJ1-2
cdr3_aa: CASSQTANYGYTF
cdr3_nt: TGTGCCAGCAGCCAGACAGCGAACTATGGCTACACCTTC

clone_size: NA
d_call: NA
v_call: TRBV28
cdr3_length: 14
j_call: TRBJ2-7
cdr3_aa: CASSLPGSSYEQYF
cdr3_nt: TGTGCCAGCAGTTTGCCCGGTAGCTCCTACGAGCAGTACTTC

clone_size: NA
d_call: TRBD1
v_call: TRBV27
cdr3_length: 14
j_call: TRBJ1-6
cdr3_aa: CASSTQGLDSPLHF
cdr3_nt: TGTGCCAGCAGTACACAGGGGCTGGATTCACCCCTCCACTTT

clone_size: NA
d_call: NA
v_call: TRBV2
cdr3_length: 13
j_call: TRBJ2-2
cdr3_aa: CASSSANTGELFF
cdr3_nt: TGTGCCAGCAGCTCGGCGAACACCGGGGAGCTGTTTTTT

clone_size: NA
d_call: NA
v_call: TRBV6-4
cdr3_length: 14
j_call: TRBJ2-2
cdr3_aa: CASSDSSDTGELFF
cdr3_nt: TGTGCCAGCAGTGACTCTTCGGACACCGGGGAGCTGTTTTTT

clone_size: NA
d_call: TRBD1
v_call: TRBV5-4
cdr3_length: 13
j_call: TRBJ1-1
cdr3_aa: CASSGQGATEAFF
cdr3_nt: TGTGCCAGCAGCGGACAGGGAGCCACTGAAGCTTTCTTT

clone_size: NA
d_call: NA
v_call: TRBV6-1
cdr3_length: 14
j_call: TRBJ1-5
cdr3_aa: CASSSDRKNQPQHF
cdr3_nt: TGTGCCAGCAGTTCCGACAGGAAGAATCAGCCCCAGCATTTT

clone_size: NA
d_call: TRBD2
v_call: TRBV10-3
cdr3_length: 14
j_call: TRBJ2-1
cdr3_aa: CAISGGGASYEQFF
cdr3_nt: TGTGCCATCAGTGGCGGGGGGGCCTCTTATGAGCAGTTCTTC

clone_size: few
d_call: NA
v_call: TRBV5-1
cdr3_length: 16
j_call: TRBJ2-3
cdr3_aa: CASSFPPGQSTDTQYF
cdr3_nt: TGCGCCAGCAGCTTCCCTCCGGGACAAAGCACAGATACGCAGTATTTT

clone_size: once
d_call: TRBD1
v_call: TRBV5-1
cdr3_length: 15
j_call: TRBJ2-7
cdr3_aa: CASSLGGTGAGEQYF
cdr3_nt: TGCGCCAGCAGCTTGGGTGGGACAGGGGCTGGGGAGCAGTACTTC

clone_size: NA
d_call: NA
v_call: TRBV30
cdr3_length: 14
j_call: TRBJ2-7
cdr3_aa: CAWSELRTLYEQYF
cdr3_nt: TGTGCCTGGAGTGAACTCCGAACTCTCTACGAGCAGTACTTC

clone_size: few
d_call: TRBD2
v_call: TRBV29-1
cdr3_length: 13
j_call: TRBJ2-5
cdr3_aa: CSVVSTSVETQYF
cdr3_nt: TGCAGCGTTGTGTCGACTAGCGTAGAGACCCAGTACTTC

clone_size: NA
d_call: TRBD2
v_call: TRBV2
cdr3_length: 15
j_call: TRBJ2-1
cdr3_aa: CASSVLAGGSDEQFF
cdr3_nt: TGTGCCAGCTCTGTCCTAGCGGGAGGTTCAGATGAGCAGTTCTTC

clone_size: NA
d_call: NA
v_call: TRBV11-2
cdr3_length: 13
j_call: TRBJ2-3
cdr3_aa: CASRGGVPDTQYF
cdr3_nt: TGTGCCAGCCGAGGGGGGGTCCCAGATACGCAGTATTTT

clone_size: NA
d_call: NA
v_call: TRBV5-5
cdr3_length: 14
j_call: TRBJ1-6
cdr3_aa: CASSLGDTNSPLHF
cdr3_nt: TGTGCCAGCAGCTTGGGGGACACCAATTCACCCCTCCACTTT

clone_size: NA
d_call: NA
v_call: TRBV29-1
cdr3_length: 13
j_call: TRBJ2-3
cdr3_aa: CSVVEAPTDTQYF
cdr3_nt: TGCAGCGTTGTTGAGGCTCCCACAGATACGCAGTATTTT

clone_size: once
d_call: NA
v_call: TRBV7-9
cdr3_length: 16
j_call: TRBJ2-7
cdr3_aa: CSSSPTATTQTYEQYF
cdr3_nt: TGTTCCAGCAGTCCCACAGCTACCACACAAACCTACGAGCAGTACTTC

clone_size: NA
d_call: NA
v_call: TRBV27
cdr3_length: 17
j_call: TRBJ1-2
cdr3_aa: CASSLSHPRVSPGGYTF
cdr3_nt: TGTGCCAGCAGTTTATCCCATCCTCGGGTCTCACCGGGGGGCTACACCTTC